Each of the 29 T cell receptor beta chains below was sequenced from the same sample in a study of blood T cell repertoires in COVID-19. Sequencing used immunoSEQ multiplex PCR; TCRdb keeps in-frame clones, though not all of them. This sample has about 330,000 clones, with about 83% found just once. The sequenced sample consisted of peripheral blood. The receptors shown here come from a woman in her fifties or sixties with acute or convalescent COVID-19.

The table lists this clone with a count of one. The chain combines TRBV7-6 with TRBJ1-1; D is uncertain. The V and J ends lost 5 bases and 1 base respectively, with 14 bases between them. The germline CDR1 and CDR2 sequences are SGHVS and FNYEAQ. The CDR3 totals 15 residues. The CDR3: CASSIRPGANTEAFF. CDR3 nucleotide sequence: TGTGCCAGCAGCATTAGACCAGGTGCGAACACTGAAGCTTTCTTT.

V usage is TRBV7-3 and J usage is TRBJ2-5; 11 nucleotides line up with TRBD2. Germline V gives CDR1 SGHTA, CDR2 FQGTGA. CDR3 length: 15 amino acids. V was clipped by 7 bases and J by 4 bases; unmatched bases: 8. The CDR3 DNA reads TGTGCCAGCACCAAGACTAGCGGGATTGGAGAGACCCAGTACTTC. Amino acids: CASTKTSGIGETQYF.

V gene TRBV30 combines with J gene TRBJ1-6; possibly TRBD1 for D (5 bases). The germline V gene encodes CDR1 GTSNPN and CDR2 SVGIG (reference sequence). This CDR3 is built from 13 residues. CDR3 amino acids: CARNGGGNSPLHF. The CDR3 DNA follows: TGTGCTCGGAACGGGGGTGGCAATTCACCCCTCCACTTT.

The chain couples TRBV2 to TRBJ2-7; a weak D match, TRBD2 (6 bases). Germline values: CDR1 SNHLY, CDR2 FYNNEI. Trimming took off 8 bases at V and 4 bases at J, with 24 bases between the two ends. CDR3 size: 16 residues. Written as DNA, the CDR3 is TGTGCCAGCCAAACAGCGGGCGGACCGGTCGTATACGAGCAGTACTTC. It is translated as CASQTAGGPVVYEQYF.

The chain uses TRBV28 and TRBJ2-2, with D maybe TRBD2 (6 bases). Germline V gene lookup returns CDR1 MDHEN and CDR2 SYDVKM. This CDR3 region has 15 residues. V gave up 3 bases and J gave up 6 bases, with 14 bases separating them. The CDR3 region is CASSLAGGKSGELFF. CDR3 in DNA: TGTGCCAGCAGTTTGGCCGGGGGTAAATCCGGGGAGCTGTTTTTT.

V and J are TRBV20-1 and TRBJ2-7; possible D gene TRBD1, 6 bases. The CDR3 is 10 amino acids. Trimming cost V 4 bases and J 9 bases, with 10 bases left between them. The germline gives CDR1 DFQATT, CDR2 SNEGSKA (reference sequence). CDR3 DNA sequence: TGCAGTGCTATCTTGGGGGCGCAGTACTTC. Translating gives CSAILGAQYF.

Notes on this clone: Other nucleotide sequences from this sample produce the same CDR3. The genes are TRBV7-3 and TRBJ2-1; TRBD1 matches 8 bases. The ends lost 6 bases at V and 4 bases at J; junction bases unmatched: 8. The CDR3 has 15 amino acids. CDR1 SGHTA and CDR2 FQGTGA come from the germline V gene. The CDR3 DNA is TGTGCCAGCAGACCCGGGACAGGAGTGTACAATGAGCAGTTCTTC. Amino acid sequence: CASRPGTGVYNEQFF.

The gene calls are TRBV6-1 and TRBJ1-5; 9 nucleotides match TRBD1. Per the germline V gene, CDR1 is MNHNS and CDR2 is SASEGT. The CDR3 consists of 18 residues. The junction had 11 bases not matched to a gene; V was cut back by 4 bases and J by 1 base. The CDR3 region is CASSGHRGQGRSNQPQHF. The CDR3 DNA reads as TGTGCCAGCAGTGGGCACCGGGGACAGGGTAGGAGCAATCAGCCCCAGCATTTT.

The CDR3 region is CASSSDSMNTEAFF. In DNA form, the CDR3 reads TGCGCCAGCAGCTCGGACAGCATGAACACTGAAGCTTTCTTT. This chain uses TRBV5-1 with TRBJ1-1; tentative D call: TRBD1 (6 bases). V was shortened by 3 bases and J by 0 bases, with 9 bases between the two germline ends. The CDR3 is 14 amino acids. The germline gives CDR1 SGHRS, CDR2 YFSETQ. Full variable domain (outside the CDR3, taken from reference TRBV5-1 and TRBJ1-1): KAGVTQTPRYLIKTRGQQVTLSCSPISGHRSVSWYQQTPGQGLQFLFEYFSETQRNKGNFPGRFSGRQFSNSRSEMNVSTLELGDSALYLCASSSDSMNTEAFFGQGTRLTVV.

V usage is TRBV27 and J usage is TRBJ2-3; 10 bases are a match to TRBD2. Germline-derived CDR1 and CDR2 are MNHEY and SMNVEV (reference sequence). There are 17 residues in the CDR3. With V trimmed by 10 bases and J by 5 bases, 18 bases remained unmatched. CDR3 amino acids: CAIMSGRAAPARDTQYF. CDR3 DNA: TGTGCCATCATGAGCGGGAGGGCCGCCCCGGCCAGAGATACGCAGTATTTT.

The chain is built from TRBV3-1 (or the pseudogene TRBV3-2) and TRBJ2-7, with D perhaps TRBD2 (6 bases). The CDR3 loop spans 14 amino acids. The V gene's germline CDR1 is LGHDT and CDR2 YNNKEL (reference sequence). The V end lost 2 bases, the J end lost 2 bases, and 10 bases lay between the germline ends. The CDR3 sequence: CASSQRDSAYEQYF. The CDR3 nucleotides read TGTGCCAGCAGCCAAAGGGACTCCGCCTACGAGCAGTACTTC.

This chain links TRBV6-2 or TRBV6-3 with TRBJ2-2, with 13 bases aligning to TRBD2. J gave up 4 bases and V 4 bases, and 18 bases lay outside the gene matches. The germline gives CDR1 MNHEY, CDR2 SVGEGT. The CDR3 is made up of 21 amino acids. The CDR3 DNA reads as TGTGCCAGCAGTTTCACCAGGACTAGCGGGAGCCACCACGGACTCACCGGGGAGCTGTTTTTT. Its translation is CASSFTRTSGSHHGLTGELFF.

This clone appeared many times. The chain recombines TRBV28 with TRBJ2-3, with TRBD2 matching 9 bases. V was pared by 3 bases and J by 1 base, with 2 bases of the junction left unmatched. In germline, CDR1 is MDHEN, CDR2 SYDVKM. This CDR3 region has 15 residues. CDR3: CASSLLAGRTDTQYF. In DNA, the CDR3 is TGTGCCAGCAGTTTGCTAGCGGGGCGCACAGATACGCAGTATTTT.

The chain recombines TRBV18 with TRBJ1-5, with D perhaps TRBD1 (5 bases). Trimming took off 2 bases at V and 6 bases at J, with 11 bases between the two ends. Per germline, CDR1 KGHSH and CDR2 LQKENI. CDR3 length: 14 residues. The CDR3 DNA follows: TGTGCCAGCTCACCAAGTGGGGGGTCTCAGCCCCAGCATTTT. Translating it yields CASSPSGGSQPQHF.

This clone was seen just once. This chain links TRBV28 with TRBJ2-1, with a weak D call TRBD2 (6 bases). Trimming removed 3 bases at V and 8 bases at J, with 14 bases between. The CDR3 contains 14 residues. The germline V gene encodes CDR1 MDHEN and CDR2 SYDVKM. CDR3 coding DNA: TGTGCCAGCAGTTTTTCTGGAGGGGATTATGAGCAGTTCTTC. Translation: CASSFSGGDYEQFF.

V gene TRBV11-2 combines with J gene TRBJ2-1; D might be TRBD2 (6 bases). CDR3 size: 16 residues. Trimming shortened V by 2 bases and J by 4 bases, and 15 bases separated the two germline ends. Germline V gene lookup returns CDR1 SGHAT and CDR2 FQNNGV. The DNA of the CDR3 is TGTGCCAGCAGCTTAACACCGACTAGGGGATACAATGAGCAGTTCTTC. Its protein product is CASSLTPTRGYNEQFF.

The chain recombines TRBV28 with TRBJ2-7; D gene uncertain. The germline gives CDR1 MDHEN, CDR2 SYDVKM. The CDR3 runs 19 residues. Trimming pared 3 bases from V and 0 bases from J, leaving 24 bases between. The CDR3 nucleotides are TGTGCCAGCAGTTTTATCTTGTGGCTCGGCGGCAGCGACTCCTACGAGCAGTACTTC. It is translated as CASSFILWLGGSDSYEQYF. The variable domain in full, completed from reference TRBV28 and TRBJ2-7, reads DVKVTQSSRYLVKRTGEKVFLECVQDMDHENMFWYRQDPGLGLRLIYFSYDVKMKEKGDIPEGYSVSREKKERFSLILESASTNQTSMYLCASSFILWLGGSDSYEQYFGPGTRLTVT.

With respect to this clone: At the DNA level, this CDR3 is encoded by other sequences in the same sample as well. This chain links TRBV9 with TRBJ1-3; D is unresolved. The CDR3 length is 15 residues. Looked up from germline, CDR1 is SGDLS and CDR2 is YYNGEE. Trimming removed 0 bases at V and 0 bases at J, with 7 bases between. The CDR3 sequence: CASSVGGSSGNTIYF. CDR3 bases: TGTGCCAGCAGCGTAGGAGGATCCTCTGGAAACACCATATATTTT.

The CDR3 nucleotides read TGTGCCAGCAGCCAAGGGGCACTCGACAAAGGCTACACCTTC. Translating gives CASSQGALDKGYTF. The chain joins TRBV14 to TRBJ1-2; D remains unclear. V was cut by 1 base and J by 8 bases, with 14 bases left in between. CDR1 is SGHDN, CDR2 FVKESK, per germline. The CDR3 spans 14 residues. The full variable domain, with the rest looked up from reference TRBV14 and TRBJ1-2, is EAGVTQFPSHSVIEKGQTVTLRCDPISGHDNLYWYRRVMGKEIKFLLHFVKESKQDESGMPNNRFLAERTGGTYSTLKVQPAELEDSGVYFCASSQGALDKGYTFGSGTRLTVV.

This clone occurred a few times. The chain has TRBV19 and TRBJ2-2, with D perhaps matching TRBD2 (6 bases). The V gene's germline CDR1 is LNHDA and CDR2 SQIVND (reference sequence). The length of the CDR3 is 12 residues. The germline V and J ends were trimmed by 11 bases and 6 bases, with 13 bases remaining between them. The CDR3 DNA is TGTGCCGTCCGTCGGGAGTCCGGGGAGCTGTTTTTT. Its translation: CAVRRESGELFF.

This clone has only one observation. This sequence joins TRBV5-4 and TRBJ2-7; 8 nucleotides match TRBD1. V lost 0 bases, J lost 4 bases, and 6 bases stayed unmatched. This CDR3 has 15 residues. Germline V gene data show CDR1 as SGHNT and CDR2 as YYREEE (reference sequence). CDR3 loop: CASSLGTGTGYEQYF. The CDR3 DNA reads TGTGCCAGCAGCTTGGGAACCGGGACAGGATACGAGCAGTACTTC.

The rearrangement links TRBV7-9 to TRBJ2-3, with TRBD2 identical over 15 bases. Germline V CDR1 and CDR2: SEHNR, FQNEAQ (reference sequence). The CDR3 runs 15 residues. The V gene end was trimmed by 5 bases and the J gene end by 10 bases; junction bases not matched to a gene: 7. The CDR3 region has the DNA TGTGCCAGCAGCCTCGCGGGACTAGCGGGAGGAGCGCAGTATTTT. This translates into CASSLAGLAGGAQYF.

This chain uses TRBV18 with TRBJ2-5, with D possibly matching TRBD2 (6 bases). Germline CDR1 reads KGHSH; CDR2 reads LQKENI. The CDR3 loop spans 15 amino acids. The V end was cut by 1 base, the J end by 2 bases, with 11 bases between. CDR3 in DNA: TGTGCCAGCTCACCACTGGAGGGTAGTCAAGAGACCCAGTACTTC. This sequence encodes CASSPLEGSQETQYF.

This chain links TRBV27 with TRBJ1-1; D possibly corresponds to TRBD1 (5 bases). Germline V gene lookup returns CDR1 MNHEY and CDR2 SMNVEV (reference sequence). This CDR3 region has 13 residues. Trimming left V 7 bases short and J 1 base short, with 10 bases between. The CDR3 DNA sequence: TGTGCCAGCAACCGCCAGGGGAACACTGAAGCTTTCTTT. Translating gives CASNRQGNTEAFF.

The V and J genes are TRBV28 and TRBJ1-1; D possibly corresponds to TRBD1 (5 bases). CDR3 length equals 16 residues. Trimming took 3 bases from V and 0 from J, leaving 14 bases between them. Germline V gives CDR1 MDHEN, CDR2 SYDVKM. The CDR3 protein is CASSFIRVSMNTEAFF. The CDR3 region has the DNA TGTGCCAGCAGTTTCATCAGGGTGTCCATGAACACTGAAGCTTTCTTT.

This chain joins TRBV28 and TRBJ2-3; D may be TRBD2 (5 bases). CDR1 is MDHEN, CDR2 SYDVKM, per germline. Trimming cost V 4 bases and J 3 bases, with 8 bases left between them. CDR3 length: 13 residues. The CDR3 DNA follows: TGTGCCAGCAGTTCCGGACTGACAGATACGCAGTATTTT. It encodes CASSSGLTDTQYF.

CDR3 nucleotides: TGTGCCAGCAGCTTAGGGGCCAGGTCCGACTATGGCTACACCTTC. The encoded protein is CASSLGARSDYGYTF. The chain couples TRBV7-2 to TRBJ1-2; no clear D. The V end lost 1 base, the J end lost 3 bases, and 12 bases lay between the germline ends. Germline V lookup: CDR1 SGHTA, CDR2 FQGNSA. This CDR3 is built from 15 residues.

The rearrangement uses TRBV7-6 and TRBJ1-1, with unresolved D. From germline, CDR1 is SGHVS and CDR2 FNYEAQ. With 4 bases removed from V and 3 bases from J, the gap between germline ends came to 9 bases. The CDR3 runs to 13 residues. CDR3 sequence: CASSYTGDTEAFF. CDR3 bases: TGTGCCAGCAGCTACACGGGAGACACTGAAGCTTTCTTT.

This chain's CDR3 is CASSGQGAHQPQHF. CDR3 nucleotides: TGTGCCAGCAGTGGACAGGGGGCGCATCAGCCCCAGCATTTT. This chain uses TRBV25-1 with TRBJ1-5, with TRBD1 matching 10 bases. CDR3 length: 14 residues. V lost 4 bases to trimming and J lost 5 bases; unmatched junction nucleotides: 2. The V gene's germline CDR1 is MGHDK and CDR2 SYGVNS.